These 19 T cell receptor beta chains share one sample of origin, sequenced in a study of blood T cell repertoires in COVID-19. Clones were sequenced by immunoSEQ multiplex PCR, and TCRdb holds only the in-frame ones, with some missing. The sample lists approximately 58,000 clones, roughly four fifths seen once, with roughly 30% in the top ten. Sequencing was done on a sample of peripheral blood. These receptor sequences come from a man aged 55 to 70 with COVID-19, enrolled during active disease.

The chain uses TRBV4-3 and TRBJ1-4; TRBD1 is a possible D gene (6 bases). The CDR3 consists of 16 residues. Germline CDR1 and CDR2: LGHNA and YSLEER. Between the trimmed V and J ends, which lost 0 bases and 6 bases, there was a span of 14 bases. This CDR3 reads CASSQDGAGVDEKLFF. The CDR3 coding sequence is TGCGCCAGCAGCCAAGATGGAGCAGGGGTGGATGAAAAACTGTTTTTT.

J is TRBJ2-2 and V is TRBV4-1; D may be TRBD2 (6 bases). The length of the CDR3 is 15 residues. The germline V and J ends were trimmed by 4 bases and 7 bases, with 16 bases remaining between them. Germline V gene data show CDR1 as MGHRA and CDR2 as YSYEKL. Here the CDR3 reads CASSPAGTLGGELFF. CDR3 coding DNA: TGCGCCAGCAGCCCGGCAGGGACTTTGGGCGGGGAGCTGTTTTTT.

The sample holds one count of this clone. The CDR3 DNA reads as TGCGCCAGCAGCGACGGACTAGCGATGTACAATGAGCAGTTCTTC. Translation: CASSDGLAMYNEQFF. V and J are TRBV4-3 and TRBJ2-1; 9 bases agree with TRBD2. The V and J ends lost 5 bases and 4 bases, in that order; junction bases with no gene match: 6. CDR1 is LGHNA, CDR2 YSLEER, per germline. CDR3 length equals 15 residues.

This clone came up a few times. The V call is TRBV6-5, the J call TRBJ2-2; D may be TRBD1 (6 bases). Trimming took off 2 bases at V and 9 bases at J, with 19 bases between the two ends. Germline assignment: CDR1 MNHEY and CDR2 SVGAGI. This CDR3 spans 16 amino acids. The CDR3 region is CASSYLPGEGKWELFF. CDR3 DNA: TGTGCCAGCAGTTACCTGCCAGGGGAAGGAAAGTGGGAGCTGTTTTTT.

This clone was seen only once. The genes are TRBV7-2 and TRBJ2-2, with D tentatively TRBD2 (6 bases). Germline V lookup: CDR1 SGHTA, CDR2 FQGNSA. Trimming took 2 bases from V and 4 from J, leaving 14 bases between them. The CDR3 consists of 16 residues. CDR3 sequence: CASSLFLGGRTGELFF. The CDR3 DNA sequence: TGTGCCAGCAGCTTATTTCTGGGGGGACGCACCGGGGAGCTGTTTTTT.

The chain joins TRBV10-3 to TRBJ2-5; possible D gene TRBD2, 5 bases. Trimming left V 7 bases short and J 4 bases short, with 7 bases between. The CDR3 has 11 amino acids. CDR1 is ENHRY and CDR2 is SYGVKD in the germline V gene. In DNA, the CDR3 is TGTGCCATCAAAGGAGGAGAGACCCAGTACTTC. Amino acids: CAIKGGETQYF.

This clone was seen a few times. The V gene is TRBV5-5, the J gene TRBJ2-1; D is ambiguous. Trimming stripped 4 bases from V and 6 bases from J, with 8 bases between. This CDR3 is built from 12 residues. CDR1 is SGHKS and CDR2 is YYEKEE in the germline V gene (reference sequence). The DNA for the CDR3 is TGTGCCAGCAGCCCGCGGCTCAATGAGCAGTTCTTC. Its protein product is CASSPRLNEQFF.

The rearrangement joins TRBV5-1 to TRBJ2-3; 9 nucleotides align to TRBD2. The CDR3 has 15 amino acids. V was pared by 4 bases and J by 4 bases, with 7 bases of the junction left unmatched. CDR1 and CDR2 (germline): SGHRS, YFSETQ. CDR3 nucleotide sequence: TGCGCCAGCAGCGGAGAGCGGGGGGCACCAGATACGCAGTATTTT. It codes for CASSGERGAPDTQYF.

V usage is TRBV25-1 and J usage is TRBJ2-3; 7 bases are a match to TRBD1. V shed 5 bases, J shed 3 bases, and the junction held 11 bases outside the gene matches. The CDR3 sequence is 16 residues long. The germline V gene encodes CDR1 MGHDK and CDR2 SYGVNS. DNA of the CDR3: TGTGCCAGCAGTACCCCGGGCAGGGGGTTAACAGATACGCAGTATTTT. Protein product: CASSTPGRGLTDTQYF. The full variable domain, completed using reference TRBV25-1 and TRBJ2-3, is EADIYQTPRYLVIGTGKKITLECSQTMGHDKMYWYQQDPGMELHLIHYSYGVNSTEKGDLSSESTVSRIRTEHFPLTLESARPSHTSQYLCASSTPGRGLTDTQYFGPGTRLTVL.

The chain links TRBV4-3 to TRBJ2-1, with D possibly TRBD1 on 6 matching bases. CDR3 length equals 16 residues. Germline CDR1 LGHNA, CDR2 YSLEER. V shed 3 bases and J shed 7 bases, with 19 bases lying between them. The CDR3 DNA follows: TGCGCCAGCAGCCATGAAGCAGGGGTGGTTTCGAATGAGCAGTTCTTC. It codes for CASSHEAGVVSNEQFF.

The chain recombines TRBV15 with TRBJ2-5; maybe TRBD2 (5 bases). The CDR3 is 15 residues long. CDR1 is LNHNV and CDR2 is YYDKDF in the germline V gene (reference sequence). Trimming took 3 bases from V and 5 from J, leaving 16 bases between them. This CDR3 is CATSSERVLWETQYF. For the CDR3, the DNA is TGTGCCACCAGCAGCGAGAGGGTTTTGTGGGAGACCCAGTACTTC.

This clone was observed a few times. The chain carries TRBV18 and TRBJ1-2; D not certain. Germline V gene lookup returns CDR1 KGHSH and CDR2 LQKENI. The V end lost 4 bases, the J end lost 4 bases, and 19 bases lay between the germline ends. This CDR3 has 16 amino acids. CDR3: CASSLESNSFLYGYTF. CDR3 nucleotide sequence: TGTGCCAGCTCACTAGAATCTAACAGTTTTCTCTATGGCTACACCTTC.

The CDR3: CATSDQASDRTGELFF. The CDR3 region has the DNA TGTGCCACCAGTGATCAGGCTTCCGACAGGACCGGGGAGCTGTTTTTT. The chain combines TRBV24-1 with TRBJ2-2, with a weak D call TRBD1 (6 bases). Trimming stripped 3 bases from V and 5 bases from J, with 15 bases between. The CDR3 spans 16 residues. The germline CDR1 and CDR2 sequences are KGHDR and SFDVKD.

V and J are TRBV7-2 and TRBJ2-7, with 10 nucleotides matching TRBD2. V lost 5 bases, J lost 4 bases, and 5 bases stayed unmatched. The length of the CDR3 is 14 residues. CDR1 and CDR2 from the germline V gene are SGHTA and FQGNSA. In DNA form, the CDR3 reads TGTGCCAGCAGCCACACTAGCGGGAATTACGAGCAGTACTTC. Protein: CASSHTSGNYEQYF. Filled out from reference TRBV7-2 and TRBJ2-7, the complete variable domain reads GAGVSQSPSNKVTEKGKDVELRCDPISGHTALYWYRQSLGQGLEFLIYFQGNSAPDKSGLPSDRFSAERTGGSVSTLTIQRTQQEDSAVYLCASSHTSGNYEQYFGPGTRLTVT.

The chain recombines TRBV9 with TRBJ2-7; perhaps TRBD2 as D (5 bases). Germline-derived CDR1 and CDR2 are SGDLS and YYNGEE. With 0 bases removed from V and 6 bases from J, the gap between germline ends came to 13 bases. CDR3 length: 14 amino acids. The CDR3 coding sequence is TGTGCCAGCAGCGTAGACGAATCTGCGGGCGAGCAGTACTTC. This gives the protein CASSVDESAGEQYF.

V is TRBV5-6 and J is TRBJ1-6; D is ambiguous. Trimming left V 4 bases short and J 6 bases short, with 2 bases between. The V gene's germline CDR1 is SGHDT and CDR2 YYEEEE. The CDR3 extends over 11 amino acids. The CDR3 loop is CASSRNSPLHF. The CDR3 region has the DNA TGTGCCAGCAGCCGTAATTCACCCCTCCACTTT.

This chain joins TRBV2 and TRBJ1-5, with TRBD1 matching 9 bases. V was clipped by 5 bases and J by 10 bases; unmatched bases: 9. The V gene's germline CDR1 is SNHLY and CDR2 FYNNEI. The CDR3 loop spans 14 amino acids. The CDR3 DNA reads TGTGCCAGCAGTAGAGGGACAGGGAACGGTCCCCAGCATTTT. It specifies CASSRGTGNGPQHF. Combining the CDR3 with reference TRBV2 and TRBJ1-5 gives the whole variable domain EPEVTQTPSHQVTQMGQEVILRCVPISNHLYFYWYRQILGQKVEFLVSFYNNEISEKSEIFDDQFSVERPDGSNFTLKIRSTKLEDSAMYFCASSRGTGNGPQHFGDGTRLSIL.

The gene calls are TRBV7-9 and TRBJ1-2, with TRBD1 matching 7 bases. The V and J ends lost 4 bases and 2 bases, in that order; junction bases with no gene match: 7. Per germline, CDR1 SEHNR and CDR2 FQNEAQ (reference sequence). CDR3 length equals 15 residues. The CDR3 bases are TGTGCCAGCAGCTCTTGGACAGGCCCAAACTATGGCTACACCTTC. It specifies CASSSWTGPNYGYTF.

This chain connects TRBV7-3 to TRBJ2-3; 15 bases line up with TRBD2. With V trimmed by 0 bases and J by 1 base, 5 bases remained unmatched. Germline CDR1 SGHTA, CDR2 FQGTGA. This CDR3 has 19 amino acids. In nucleotides, the CDR3 is TGTGCCAGCAGCTTAACTGCGGGACTAGCGGGAGGAGGCACAGATACGCAGTATTTT. Its protein product is CASSLTAGLAGGGTDTQYF.